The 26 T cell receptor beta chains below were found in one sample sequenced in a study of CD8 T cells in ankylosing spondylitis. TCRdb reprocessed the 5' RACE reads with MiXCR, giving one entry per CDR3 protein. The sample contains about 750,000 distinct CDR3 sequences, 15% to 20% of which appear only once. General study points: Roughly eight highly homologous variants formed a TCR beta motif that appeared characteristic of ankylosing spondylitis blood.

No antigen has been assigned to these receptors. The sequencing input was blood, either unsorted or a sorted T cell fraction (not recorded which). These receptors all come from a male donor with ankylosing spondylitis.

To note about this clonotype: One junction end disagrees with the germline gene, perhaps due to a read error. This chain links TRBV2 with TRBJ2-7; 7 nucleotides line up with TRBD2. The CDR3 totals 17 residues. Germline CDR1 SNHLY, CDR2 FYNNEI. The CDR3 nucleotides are TGTGCCAGCAGTCAAGCCCCGGGACTAACGGGTAGGGGCGAGCAGTACTTC. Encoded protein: CASSQAPGLTGRGEQYF.

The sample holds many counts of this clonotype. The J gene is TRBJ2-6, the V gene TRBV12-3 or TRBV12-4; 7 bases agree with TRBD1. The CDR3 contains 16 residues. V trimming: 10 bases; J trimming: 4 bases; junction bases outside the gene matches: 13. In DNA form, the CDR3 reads TGTGCCATCCCCGGGACAGCCGTCTCCGGGGCCAACGTCCTGACTTTC. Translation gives CAIPGTAVSGANVLTF.

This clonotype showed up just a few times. The CDR3: CASTPLAGDPGTQYF. The CDR3 DNA is TGTGCCAGCACCCCTTTAGCGGGAGACCCCGGGACCCAGTACTTC. The chain uses TRBV6-2 or TRBV6-3 and TRBJ2-5; 9 bases map to TRBD2. CDR3 length: 15 residues. After removal of 7 bases from V and 7 bases from J, the junction contained 13 bases not matched to a gene. Germline-derived CDR1 and CDR2 are MNHEY and SVGEGT.

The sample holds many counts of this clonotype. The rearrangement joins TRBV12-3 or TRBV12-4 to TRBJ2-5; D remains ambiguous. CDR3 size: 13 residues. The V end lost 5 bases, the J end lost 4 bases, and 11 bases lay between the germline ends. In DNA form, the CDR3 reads TGTGCCAGCAGTCCACCGTTAGGAGAGACCCAGTACTTC. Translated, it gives CASSPPLGETQYF.

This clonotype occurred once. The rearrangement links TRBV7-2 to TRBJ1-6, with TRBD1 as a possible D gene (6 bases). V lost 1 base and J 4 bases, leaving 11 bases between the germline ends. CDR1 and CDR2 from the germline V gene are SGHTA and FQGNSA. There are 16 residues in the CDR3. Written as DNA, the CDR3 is TGTGCCAGCAGCTTAGAGGGGGGCGCATATAATTCACCCCTCCACTTT. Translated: CASSLEGGAYNSPLHF.

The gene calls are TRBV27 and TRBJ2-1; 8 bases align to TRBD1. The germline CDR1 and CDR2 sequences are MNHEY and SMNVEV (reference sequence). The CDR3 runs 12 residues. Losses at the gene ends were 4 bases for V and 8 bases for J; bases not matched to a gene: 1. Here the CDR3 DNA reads TGTGCCAGCAGTTGGACAGGGTATGAGCAGTTCTTC. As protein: CASSWTGYEQFF.

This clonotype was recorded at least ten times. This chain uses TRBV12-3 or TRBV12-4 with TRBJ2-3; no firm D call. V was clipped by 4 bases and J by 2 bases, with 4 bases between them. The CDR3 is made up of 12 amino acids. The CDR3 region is CASSYYTDTQYF. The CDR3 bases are TGTGCCAGCAGTTACTACACAGATACGCAGTATTTT.

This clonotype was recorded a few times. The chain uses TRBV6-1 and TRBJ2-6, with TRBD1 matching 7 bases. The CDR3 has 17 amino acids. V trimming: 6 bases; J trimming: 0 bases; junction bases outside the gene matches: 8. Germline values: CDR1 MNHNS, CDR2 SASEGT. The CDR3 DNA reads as TGTGCCAGCAGGCAACCGGGACAGTCCTCTGGGGCCAACGTCCTGACTTTC. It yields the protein CASRQPGQSSGANVLTF.

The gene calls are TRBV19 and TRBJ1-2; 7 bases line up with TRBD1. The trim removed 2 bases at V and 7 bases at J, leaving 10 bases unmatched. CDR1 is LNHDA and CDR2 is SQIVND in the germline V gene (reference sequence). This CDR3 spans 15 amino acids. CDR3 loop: CASSIPWQGVGGYTF. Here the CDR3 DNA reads TGTGCCAGTAGTATACCGTGGCAGGGGGTAGGTGGCTACACCTTC.

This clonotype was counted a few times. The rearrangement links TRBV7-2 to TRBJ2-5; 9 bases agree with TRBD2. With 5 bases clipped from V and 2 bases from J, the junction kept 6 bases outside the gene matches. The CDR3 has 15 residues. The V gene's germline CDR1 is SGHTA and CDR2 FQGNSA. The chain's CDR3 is CASSRSSGVQETQYF. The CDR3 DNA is TGTGCCAGCAGCCGTTCTAGCGGGGTACAAGAGACCCAGTACTTC.

The CDR3 loop reads CSARDPGGITEAFF. The CDR3 DNA sequence: TGCAGTGCTAGAGATCCGGGAGGTATCACTGAAGCTTTCTTT. J is TRBJ1-1 and V is TRBV20-1; D not certain. Germline V gene lookup returns CDR1 DFQATT and CDR2 SNEGSKA (reference sequence). The CDR3 has 14 residues. V was clipped by 0 bases and J by 4 bases, with 12 bases between them.

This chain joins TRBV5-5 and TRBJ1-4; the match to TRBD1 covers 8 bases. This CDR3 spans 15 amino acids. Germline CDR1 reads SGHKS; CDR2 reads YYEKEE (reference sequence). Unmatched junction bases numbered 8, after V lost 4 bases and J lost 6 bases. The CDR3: CASSRDPDRDEKLFF. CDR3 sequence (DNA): TGTGCCAGCAGCCGGGACCCGGACAGGGATGAAAAACTGTTTTTT. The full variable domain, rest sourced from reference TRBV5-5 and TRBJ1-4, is DAGVTQSPTHLIKTRGQQVTLRCSPISGHKSVSWYQQVLGQGPQFIFQYYEKEERGRGNFPDRFSARQFPNYSSELNVNALLLGDSALYLCASSRDPDRDEKLFFGSGTQLSVL.

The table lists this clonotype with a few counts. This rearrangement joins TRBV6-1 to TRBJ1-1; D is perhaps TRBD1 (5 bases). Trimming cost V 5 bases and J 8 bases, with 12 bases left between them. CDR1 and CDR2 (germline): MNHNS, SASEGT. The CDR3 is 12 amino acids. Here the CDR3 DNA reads TGTGCCAGCAGTCCCCGGACAACCGAAGCTTTCTTT. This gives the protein CASSPRTTEAFF.

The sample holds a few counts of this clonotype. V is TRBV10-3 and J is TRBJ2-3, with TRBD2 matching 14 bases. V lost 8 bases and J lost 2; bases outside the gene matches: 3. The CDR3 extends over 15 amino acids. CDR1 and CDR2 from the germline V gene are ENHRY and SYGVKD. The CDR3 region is CAIGGLAGDTDTQYF. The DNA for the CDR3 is TGTGCCATCGGGGGACTAGCGGGAGACACAGATACGCAGTATTTT.

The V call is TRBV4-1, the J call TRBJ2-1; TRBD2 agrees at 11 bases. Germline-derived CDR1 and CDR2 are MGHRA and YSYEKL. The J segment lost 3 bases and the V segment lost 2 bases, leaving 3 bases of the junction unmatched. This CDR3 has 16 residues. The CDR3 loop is CASSQSGLAGYNEQFF. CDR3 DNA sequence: TGCGCCAGCAGCCAATCCGGACTAGCGGGCTACAATGAGCAGTTCTTC.

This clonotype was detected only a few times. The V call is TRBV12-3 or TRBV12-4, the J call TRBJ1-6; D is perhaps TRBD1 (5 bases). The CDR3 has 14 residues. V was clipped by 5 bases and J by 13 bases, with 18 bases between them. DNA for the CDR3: TGTGCCAGCAGTCCAGACCCGACAGTTAGGCCCCTCCACTTT. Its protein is CASSPDPTVRPLHF.

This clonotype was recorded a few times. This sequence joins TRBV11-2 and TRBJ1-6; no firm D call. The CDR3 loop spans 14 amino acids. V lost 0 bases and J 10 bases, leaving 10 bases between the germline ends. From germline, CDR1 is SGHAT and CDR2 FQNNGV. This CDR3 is CASSLDFAYSPLHF. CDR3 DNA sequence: TGTGCCAGCAGCTTAGATTTCGCCTACTCACCCCTCCACTTT.

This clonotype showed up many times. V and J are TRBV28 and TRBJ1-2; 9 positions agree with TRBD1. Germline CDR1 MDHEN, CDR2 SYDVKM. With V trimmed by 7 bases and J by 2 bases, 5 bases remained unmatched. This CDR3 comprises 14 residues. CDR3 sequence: CASTVGQGNYGYTF. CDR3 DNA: TGTGCCAGCACCGTCGGACAGGGGAACTATGGCTACACCTTC.

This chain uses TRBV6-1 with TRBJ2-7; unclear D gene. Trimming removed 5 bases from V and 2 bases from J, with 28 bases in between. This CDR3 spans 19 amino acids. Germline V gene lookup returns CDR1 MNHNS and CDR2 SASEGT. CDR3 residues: CASSPPPGLNNPAPYEQYF. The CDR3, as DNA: TGTGCCAGCAGTCCCCCCCCGGGCTTAAATAATCCCGCACCCTACGAGCAGTACTTC.

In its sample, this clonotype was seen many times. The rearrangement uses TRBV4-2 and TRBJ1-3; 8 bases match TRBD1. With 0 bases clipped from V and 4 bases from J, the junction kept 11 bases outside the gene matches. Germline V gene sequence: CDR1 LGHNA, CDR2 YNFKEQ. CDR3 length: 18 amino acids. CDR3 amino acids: CASSQDSPGQVSGNTIYF. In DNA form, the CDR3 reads TGTGCCAGCAGCCAAGATTCACCGGGACAGGTTAGCGGAAACACCATATATTTT.

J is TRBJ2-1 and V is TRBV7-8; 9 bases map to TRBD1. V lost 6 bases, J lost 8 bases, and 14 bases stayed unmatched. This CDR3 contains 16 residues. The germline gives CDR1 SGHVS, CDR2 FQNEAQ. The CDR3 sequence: CASSLSDRGSLDEQFF. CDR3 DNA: TGTGCCAGCAGTTTAAGCGACAGGGGGTCTTTGGATGAGCAGTTCTTC. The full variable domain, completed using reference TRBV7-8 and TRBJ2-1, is GAGVSQSPRYKVAKRGQDVALRCDPISGHVSLFWYQQALGQGPEFLTYFQNEAQLDKSGLPSDRFFAERPEGSVSTLKIQRTQQEDSAVYLCASSLSDRGSLDEQFFGPGTRLTVL.

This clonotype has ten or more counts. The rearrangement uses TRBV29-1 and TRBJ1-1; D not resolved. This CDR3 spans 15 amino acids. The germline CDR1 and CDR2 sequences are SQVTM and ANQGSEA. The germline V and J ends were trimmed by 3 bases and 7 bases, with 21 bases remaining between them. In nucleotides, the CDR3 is TGCAGCGTTGACCTCTTAGGGTCCACCGTTTTTGAAGCTTTCTTT. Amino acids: CSVDLLGSTVFEAFF.

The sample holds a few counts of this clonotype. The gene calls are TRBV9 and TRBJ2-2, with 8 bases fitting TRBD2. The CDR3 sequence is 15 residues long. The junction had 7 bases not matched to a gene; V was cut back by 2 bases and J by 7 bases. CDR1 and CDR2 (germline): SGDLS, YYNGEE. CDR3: CASSVSGTRGGELFF. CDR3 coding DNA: TGTGCCAGCAGCGTTAGCGGGACCCGCGGCGGGGAGCTGTTTTTT.

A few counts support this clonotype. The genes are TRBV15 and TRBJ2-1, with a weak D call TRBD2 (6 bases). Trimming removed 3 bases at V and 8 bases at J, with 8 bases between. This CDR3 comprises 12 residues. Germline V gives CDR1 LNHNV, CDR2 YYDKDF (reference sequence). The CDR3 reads CATSRWRDEQFF. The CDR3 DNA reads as TGTGCCACCAGCAGGTGGAGGGATGAGCAGTTCTTC. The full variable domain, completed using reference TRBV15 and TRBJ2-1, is DAMVIQNPRYQVTQFGKPVTLSCSQTLNHNVMYWYQQKSSQAPKLLFHYYDKDFNNEADTPDNFQSRRPNTSFCFLDIRSPGLGDTAMYLCATSRWRDEQFFGPGTRLTVL.

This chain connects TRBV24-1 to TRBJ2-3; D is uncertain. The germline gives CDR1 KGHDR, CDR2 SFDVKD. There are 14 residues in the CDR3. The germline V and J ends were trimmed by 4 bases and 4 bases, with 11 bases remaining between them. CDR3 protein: CATSDPRRADTQYF. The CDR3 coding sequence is TGTGCCACCAGTGACCCGCGCAGAGCAGATACGCAGTATTTT.

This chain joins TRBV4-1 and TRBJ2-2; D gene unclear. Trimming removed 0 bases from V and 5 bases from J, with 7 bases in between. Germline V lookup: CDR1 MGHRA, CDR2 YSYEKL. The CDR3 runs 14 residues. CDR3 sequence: CASSQETQTGELFF. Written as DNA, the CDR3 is TGCGCCAGCAGCCAAGAGACACAGACCGGGGAGCTGTTTTTT.